The source of this TCR beta chain is a study of blood T cell repertoires in COVID-19. Study information: Sites across the United States, Italy and Spain contributed samples from acute and convalescent COVID-19. T cells, B-cell-depleted T cells, or PBMCs supplied cDNA or gDNA.

Original data processing: Researchers report that nucleated cell counts were estimated from reference gene primer amplification. Produced via immunoSEQ multiplex PCR; TCRdb's table is partial and in-frame only. For V, J and clone size, that table is used; D and trimming come from the DNA. The sample yields thousands of clones, 70% to 90% seen once. The source is a human donor with active COVID-19. The donor label of this sample is uncertain. The sample was peripheral blood.

CDR3 in DNA: TGTGCCAGCAGCGTAGGGACAGCCAATGAAAAACTGTTTTTT. The encoded protein is CASSVGTANEKLFF. The chain employs TRBV7-2 and TRBJ1-4; 7 bases line up with TRBD1. Germline-derived CDR1 and CDR2 are SGHTA and FQGNSA. The ends lost 5 bases at V and 5 bases at J; junction bases unmatched: 5. The CDR3 covers 14 residues.